This TCR beta chain is from a study of Graves' ophthalmopathy and Graves' hyperthyroidism. Study at large: Samples of peripheral blood were obtained at initial diagnosis, prior to treatment of any kind.

In its sample, this clonotype was seen once. The antigen remains undetermined. Every ophthalmopathy donor presented moderate-to-severe activity, CAS ≥3, NOSPECS ≥4 and duration under 3 months. Patients were left out if they had other autoimmune diseases, uncontrolled infections, pregnancy or lactation. The ends lost 3 bases at V and 4 bases at J; junction bases unmatched: 8. Germline V gene sequence: CDR1 MGHDK, CDR2 SYGVNS. The CDR3 sequence is 16 residues long. Amplification from RNA transcripts yielded the TCR beta CDR3 regions. Amplification began with first-round RT-PCR using HTBI primers, then second-round multiplex PCR was performed. One entry per CDR3 protein results from TCRdb running MiXCR on the multiplex PCR reads. Of 600,000 to 950,000 distinct CDR3 sequences listed, roughly 40% were seen once; the top ten hold approximately 43%. Study-level results: Progression of ophthalmopathy was predicted by the model with approximately 71% sensitivity and under 75% specificity.

The clonotype was recovered from an adult man with Graves' ophthalmopathy. The chain uses TRBV25-1 and TRBJ2-5; the match to TRBD2 covers 10 bases. Material for sequencing was peripheral blood. The CDR3 sequence: CASSDVESGGAETQYF. The CDR3 DNA reads as TGTGCCAGCAGTGACGTGGAGAGCGGGGGGGCAGAGACCCAGTACTTC.